These T cell receptor beta chains were read from a single sample in a study of T-cell reconstitution after alpha-beta-depleted transplantation in children. TCRdb processed the PCR reads anew with MiXCR; each CDR3 protein has one entry. In the table there are around 200,000 distinct CDR3 sequences, under 13% of which are singletons. The sample here was PBMCs, taken before TCRalphabeta/CD19-depleted stem cell transplant. These receptors all come from a child younger than two with acute myeloid leukemia, due to receive a stem cell transplant. Each CDR3 is given with its conserved first and last residue. Fields, in order: J gene, clone size, D gene, V gene, CDR3 protein, CDR3 DNA. The D gene is left open where the match is weak. Only part of the rows carry a size: once, few, many, or a class if the clone is expanded.

TRBJ1-1 | many | . | TRBV5-5 | CASSLSDRNTEAFF | TGTGCCAGCAGCTTATCCGACAGGAACACTGAAGCTTTCTTT
TRBJ2-1 | . | . | TRBV19 | CASSAVSYNEQFF | TGTGCCAGTAGTGCCGTATCCTACAATGAGCAGTTCTTC
TRBJ1-2 | many | . | TRBV7-9 | CASSLARGDDGYTF | TGTGCCAGCAGCTTAGCGCGGGGGGATGATGGCTACACCTTC
TRBJ2-7 | many | TRBD2 | TRBV5-1 | CASSLRTSGSGEQYF | TGCGCCAGCAGCCTTAGGACTAGCGGGAGTGGCGAGCAGTACTTC
TRBJ2-5 | many | . | TRBV7-8 | CASTFGVARETQYF | TGTGCCAGCACCTTCGGTGTAGCTAGAGAGACCCAGTACTTC
TRBJ1-4 | many | TRBD1 | TRBV28 | CASSSGGWGEKLFF | TGTGCCAGCAGTTCAGGGGGCTGGGGGGAAAAACTGTTTTTT
TRBJ2-2 | many | . | TRBV20-1 | CSAPRASGELFF | TGCAGTGCTCCCCGAGCTAGCGGGGAGCTGTTTTTT
TRBJ2-7 | many | . | TRBV6-2/TRBV6-3 | CASRVADSSSYEQYF | TGTGCCAGCAGGGTAGCGGATTCGAGCTCCTACGAGCAGTACTTC
TRBJ2-4 | many | TRBD2 | TRBV6-1 | CASSTSGGAKNIQYF | TGTGCCAGCTCTACTAGCGGGGGGGCCAAAAACATTCAGTACTTC
TRBJ2-5 | many | TRBD2 | TRBV3-1 | CASSQKRDRRETQYF | TGTGCCAGCAGCCAAAAGCGGGATCGGAGGGAGACCCAGTACTTC
TRBJ2-1 | many | . | TRBV5-8 | CASSHGTTSLGYNEQFF | TGTGCCAGCAGCCACGGAACAACTAGCCTGGGCTACAATGAGCAGTTCTTC
TRBJ2-1 | many | TRBD2 | TRBV7-3 | CASSSSLAAYNEQFF | TGTGCCAGCAGCTCTTCACTAGCGGCCTACAATGAGCAGTTCTTC